These 32 T cell receptor beta chains came from one sample sequenced in a study of radiotherapy plus CTLA-4 blockade in lung cancer. TCRdb keeps only in-frame clones here, not all; method: immunoSEQ multiplex PCR. Of approximately 40,000 clones in the sample, approximately 72% were seen once. Sequences were derived from peripheral blood, sampled from a patient treated with radiotherapy plus ipilimumab. These TCRs come from a human donor with non-small cell lung cancer who had stable disease on radiotherapy plus ipilimumab.

This clone appeared once. The V and J genes are TRBV10-2 and TRBJ2-3; perhaps TRBD1 as D (5 bases). Germline CDR1 WSHSY, CDR2 SAAADI. The CDR3 runs 13 residues. Trimming took 7 bases from V and 2 from J, leaving 10 bases between them. CDR3 sequence reads: CASTDRNTDTQYF. CDR3 DNA sequence: TGCGCCAGCACCGACAGAAACACAGATACGCAGTATTTT.

This sequence joins TRBV5-1 and TRBJ1-4; TRBD1 agrees at 9 bases. The CDR3 has 16 residues. CDR1 is SGHRS, CDR2 YFSETQ, per germline. J lost 8 bases, V lost 0 bases, and 8 bases had no gene match. This CDR3 is CASSLAARDRAEKLFF. CDR3 in DNA: TGCGCCAGCAGCTTGGCAGCCCGGGACAGGGCGGAAAAACTGTTTTTT.

The CDR3 spells CASRRSDTDTQYF. CDR3 DNA sequence: TGCGCCAGCAGGCGGTCCGACACAGATACGCAGTATTTT. The chain links TRBV5-1 to TRBJ2-3; D is unclear. The CDR3 runs to 13 residues. In germline, CDR1 is SGHRS, CDR2 YFSETQ. Trimming took 5 bases from V and 2 from J, leaving 9 bases between them.

This clone showed up just once. The chain recombines TRBV7-2 with TRBJ2-7; 11 bases line up with TRBD2. This CDR3 has 16 residues. The V gene's germline CDR1 is SGHTA and CDR2 FQGNSA. V gave up 5 bases and J gave up 7 bases; unmatched junction bases: 13. CDR3: CASSPRGTSGLLEQYF. DNA for the CDR3: TGTGCCAGCAGCCCTAGGGGGACTAGCGGCCTTTTAGAGCAGTACTTC.

The chain has TRBV18 and TRBJ2-7, with a possible D match to TRBD1 (6 bases). CDR1 is KGHSH, CDR2 LQKENI, per germline. The ends were cut back, 4 bases at V and 2 bases at J, with 12 bases in the middle. The length of the CDR3 is 14 residues. Here the CDR3 reads CASSLQGLAYEQYF. The CDR3 region has the DNA TGTGCCAGCTCACTACAGGGCCTCGCCTACGAGCAGTACTTC. Full variable domain (rest looked up from reference TRBV18 and TRBJ2-7): NAGVMQNPRHLVRRRGQEARLRCSPMKGHSHVYWYRQLPEEGLKFMVYLQKENIIDESGMPKERFSAEFPKEGPSILRIQQVVRGDSAAYFCASSLQGLAYEQYFGPGTRLTVT.

The chain uses TRBV6-5 and TRBJ2-1, with D tentatively TRBD1 (6 bases). Germline CDR1 reads MNHEY; CDR2 reads SVGAGI. The CDR3 runs to 15 residues. V gave up 6 bases and J gave up 9 bases, with 21 bases separating them. Here the CDR3 DNA reads TGTGCCAGCAGCGACCGGGACACAGGTTTGGGTGAGCAGTTCTTC. Translation: CASSDRDTGLGEQFF.

This chain joins TRBV7-2 and TRBJ2-1, with a tentative D call TRBD2 (6 bases). The CDR3 length is 14 residues. V lost 0 bases, J lost 12 bases, and 15 bases lay in between. Germline lookup yields CDR1 SGHTA and CDR2 FQGNSA. CDR3 loop: CASSLAGTSAGQFF. The CDR3, as DNA: TGTGCCAGCAGCTTAGCGGGGACTTCGGCGGGGCAGTTCTTC.

A few counts support this clone. This chain joins TRBV30 and TRBJ2-2; 8 nucleotides line up with TRBD1. Looked up from germline, CDR1 is GTSNPN and CDR2 is SVGIG (reference sequence). Trimming cost V 3 bases and J 2 bases; bases outside gene matches: 5. The CDR3 length is 15 residues. The CDR3 DNA follows: TGTGCCTGGAGGGGACAGGTCCTTAACACCGGGGAGCTGTTTTTT. Protein product: CAWRGQVLNTGELFF.

The table lists this clone with a count of one. The sample holds other DNA sequences that translate to the same CDR3. This chain links TRBV5-1 with TRBJ2-5; tentative D call: TRBD1 (6 bases). Germline V CDR1 and CDR2: SGHRS, YFSETQ. This CDR3 is 14 amino acids long. Trimming removed 3 bases at V and 2 bases at J, with 11 bases between. CDR3 bases: TGCGCCAGCAGCTCCGGGACACCTCAAGAGACCCAGTACTTC. Amino acids: CASSSGTPQETQYF.

The rearrangement links TRBV19 to TRBJ2-1, with 8 bases identical to TRBD2. The CDR3 is made up of 14 amino acids. From germline, CDR1 is LNHDA and CDR2 SQIVND (reference sequence). V lost 5 bases, J lost 8 bases, and 8 bases stayed unmatched. The CDR3 region is CASSPSGGRYEQFF. The DNA of the CDR3 is TGTGCCAGTAGTCCGAGCGGGGGTAGGTATGAGCAGTTCTTC.

This chain uses TRBV5-5 with TRBJ1-2; D is possibly TRBD1 (6 bases). In germline, CDR1 is SGHKS, CDR2 YYEKEE (reference sequence). V was shortened by 4 bases and J by 7 bases, with 11 bases between the two germline ends. The CDR3 consists of 12 residues. The CDR3 here is CASSPPDSGYTF. The CDR3 DNA reads TGTGCCAGCAGCCCACCGGACAGTGGCTACACCTTC. Filled out from reference TRBV5-5 and TRBJ1-2, the complete variable domain reads DAGVTQSPTHLIKTRGQQVTLRCSPISGHKSVSWYQQVLGQGPQFIFQYYEKEERGRGNFPDRFSARQFPNYSSELNVNALLLGDSALYLCASSPPDSGYTFGSGTRLTVV.

The rearrangement links TRBV9 to TRBJ2-5; 7 positions agree with TRBD1. Germline CDR1 and CDR2: SGDLS and YYNGEE. CDR3 length equals 15 residues. V lost 3 bases and J lost 3; bases outside the gene matches: 8. The DNA of the CDR3 is TGTGCCAGCAGCGCCGGACAGGTTTCAAAAGAGACCCAGTACTTC. Amino acid sequence: CASSAGQVSKETQYF.

The chain couples TRBV6-1 to TRBJ1-5, with 7 bases that match TRBD1. The CDR3 runs 15 residues. Unmatched junction bases numbered 4, after V lost 3 bases and J lost 2 bases. Germline CDR1 MNHNS, CDR2 SASEGT. CDR3 DNA sequence: TGTGCCAGCAGTGAGGACAGGAGCGGCAATCAGCCCCAGCATTTT. Protein: CASSEDRSGNQPQHF.

There are a few counts of this clone. The rearrangement uses TRBV11-2 and TRBJ1-6; D is uncertain. V lost 2 bases and J lost 4, with 15 bases in between. CDR3 length equals 17 residues. The germline V gene encodes CDR1 SGHAT and CDR2 FQNNGV. CDR3 residues: CASSLNQVGRYNSPLHF. The DNA of the CDR3 is TGTGCCAGCAGCTTAAACCAGGTCGGCCGTTATAATTCACCCCTCCACTTT.

The chain is built from TRBV11-1 and TRBJ2-1, with D hard to call. CDR1 is SGHAT, CDR2 FQDESV, per germline (reference sequence). V was shortened by 1 base and J by 7 bases, with 11 bases between the two germline ends. This CDR3 comprises 14 residues. CDR3 bases: TGTGCCAGCAGCTTAGATAGGCCCGGGAATGAGCAGTTCTTC. Translation: CASSLDRPGNEQFF.

The V and J genes are TRBV5-1 and TRBJ2-4; D is ambiguous. Trimming removed 0 bases from V and 6 bases from J, with 13 bases in between. This CDR3 is built from 15 residues. The V gene's germline CDR1 is SGHRS and CDR2 YFSETQ. The CDR3 sequence: CASSLAGYRRNIQYF. The CDR3 nucleotides are TGCGCCAGCAGCTTGGCCGGATATAGGAGAAACATTCAGTACTTC.

This chain connects TRBV5-8 to TRBJ2-5; 11 bases are shared with TRBD1. The CDR3 runs 15 residues. V lost 4 bases to trimming and J lost 0 bases; unmatched junction nucleotides: 2. Germline CDR1 and CDR2: SGHTS and YDEGEE. CDR3 nucleotides: TGTGCCAGCAGCCCGGGACAGGGGGACCAAGAGACCCAGTACTTC. The encoded protein is CASSPGQGDQETQYF.

This clone appeared once. The rearrangement uses TRBV6-6 and TRBJ1-4; 8 nucleotides match TRBD1. CDR1 is MNHNY, CDR2 SVGAGI, per germline (reference sequence). The ends lost 6 bases at V and 8 bases at J; junction bases unmatched: 11. The CDR3 contains 15 residues. The CDR3 DNA is TGTGCCAGCAGCCATACTGGACAGGGAGCGGAAAAACTGTTTTTT. Its translation: CASSHTGQGAEKLFF.

This clone appeared a single time. J is TRBJ2-1 and V is TRBV30; a weak D match, TRBD1 (5 bases). Germline V gene sequence: CDR1 GTSNPN, CDR2 SVGIG (reference sequence). The V and J ends lost 1 base and 7 bases respectively, with 11 bases between them. This CDR3 contains 13 residues. In DNA, the CDR3 is TGTGCCTGGAGTGGAAGGGGTTGGAATGAGCAGTTCTTC. It encodes CAWSGRGWNEQFF.

This chain joins TRBV13 and TRBJ2-7; the match to TRBD1 covers 11 bases. Trimming cost V 5 bases and J 6 bases; bases outside gene matches: 6. This CDR3 is built from 14 residues. The germline gives CDR1 PRHDT, CDR2 FYEKMQ (reference sequence). CDR3 protein: CASSPRTGGSEQYF. The CDR3 DNA follows: TGTGCCAGCAGCCCCAGGACAGGGGGCAGCGAGCAGTACTTC. The full variable domain, in which reference TRBV13 and TRBJ2-7 provide the parts outside the CDR3, is AAGVIQSPRHLIKEKRETATLKCYPIPRHDTVYWYQQGPGQDPQFLISFYEKMQSDKGSIPDRFSAQQFSDYHSELNMSSLELGDSALYFCASSPRTGGSEQYFGPGTRLTVT.

The V call is TRBV7-9, the J call TRBJ2-1; TRBD1 is a possible D gene (6 bases). CDR1 is SEHNR and CDR2 is FQNEAQ in the germline V gene (reference sequence). The CDR3 extends over 16 amino acids. V lost 4 bases to trimming and J lost 3 bases, with 16 bases between them. CDR3 region: CASSSIQGLSYNEQFF. The CDR3 bases are TGTGCCAGCAGCTCGATCCAGGGGTTGAGCTACAATGAGCAGTTCTTC.

This clone was counted only a few times. The genes are TRBV5-5 and TRBJ1-6; D call uncertain. V lost 4 bases to trimming and J lost 0 bases, with 8 bases between them. CDR1 is SGHKS, CDR2 YYEKEE, per germline (reference sequence). This CDR3 contains 15 residues. CDR3 sequence: CASSVLSSYNSPLHF. DNA of the CDR3: TGTGCCAGCAGCGTGTTGAGCTCCTATAATTCACCCCTCCACTTT.

The chain is built from TRBV30 and TRBJ1-2; D unresolved. CDR1 GTSNPN and CDR2 SVGIG come from the germline V gene (reference sequence). This CDR3 comprises 14 residues. V gave up 0 bases and J gave up 2 bases, with 10 bases separating them. The CDR3 region has the DNA TGTGCCTGGAGTGTTCGGGTAGCGAACTATGGCTACACCTTC. Protein product: CAWSVRVANYGYTF.

This chain connects TRBV2 to TRBJ2-7; tentative D call: TRBD1 (5 bases). The germline gives CDR1 SNHLY, CDR2 FYNNEI. This CDR3 is built from 13 residues. V lost 7 bases, J lost 2 bases, and 12 bases lay in between. Here the CDR3 DNA reads TGTGCCAGCAATTTGGGGCAGGCCTACGAGCAGTACTTC. Its protein is CASNLGQAYEQYF. Full variable domain (missing parts from reference TRBV2 and TRBJ2-7): EPEVTQTPSHQVTQMGQEVILRCVPISNHLYFYWYRQILGQKVEFLVSFYNNEISEKSEIFDDQFSVERPDGSNFTLKIRSTKLEDSAMYFCASNLGQAYEQYFGPGTRLTVT.

This clone was seen a few times. The junction does not match germline at one end; this may be a read error. The chain has TRBV2 and TRBJ2-1; possibly TRBD2 for D (6 bases). Per germline, CDR1 SNHLY and CDR2 FYNNEI. CDR3 size: 14 residues. The CDR3 sequence: CASSEAGGSSLQFF. CDR3 DNA sequence: TGTGCCAGCAGCGAAGCCGGGGGTTCCTCGTTGCAGTTCTTC.

The rearrangement uses TRBV2 and TRBJ2-5; D is perhaps TRBD1 (6 bases). The CDR3 has 13 residues. Trimming took 5 bases from V and 4 from J, leaving 11 bases between them. Germline loops: CDR1 SNHLY, CDR2 FYNNEI. The CDR3 bases are TGTGCCAGCAGTACAGGGATGGGAGAGACCCAGTACTTC. Protein: CASSTGMGETQYF.

The chain joins TRBV6-6 to TRBJ1-5, with 8 bases that match TRBD1. CDR3 length: 15 amino acids. Trimming removed 5 bases from V and 3 bases from J; junction bases left unmatched: 6. From germline, CDR1 is MNHNY and CDR2 SVGAGI (reference sequence). CDR3 bases: TGTGCCAGCAGTCCCGGGACAGGATACAATCAGCCCCAGCATTTT. Translation: CASSPGTGYNQPQHF.

The rearrangement joins TRBV5-6 to TRBJ1-1; no clear D. Looked up from germline, CDR1 is SGHDT and CDR2 is YYEEEE. V was pared by 3 bases and J by 2 bases, with 14 bases between. The CDR3 length is 15 residues. CDR3 coding DNA: TGTGCCAGCAGCTCCCGTGCGGGCAGTAACACTGAAGCTTTCTTT. This encodes CASSSRAGSNTEAFF.

This clone was counted a few times. This chain links TRBV30 with TRBJ1-4; 7 bases map to TRBD1. Germline values: CDR1 GTSNPN, CDR2 SVGIG (reference sequence). This CDR3 spans 13 amino acids. J gave up 7 bases and V 6 bases, and 8 bases lay outside the gene matches. The CDR3 region has the DNA TGTGCCTGTTCCGGGACAGCAGCTGAAAAACTGTTTTTT. It is translated as CACSGTAAEKLFF.

The CDR3 nucleotides are TGCGCCAGCAGCTTGAGGAGCGGCGTGGGATACAATGAGCAGTTCTTC. The encoded protein is CASSLRSGVGYNEQFF. This chain joins TRBV5-1 and TRBJ2-1; possibly TRBD2 for D (5 bases). The V and J ends lost 1 base and 4 bases respectively, with 15 bases between them. CDR1 is SGHRS and CDR2 is YFSETQ in the germline V gene. The CDR3 extends over 16 amino acids.

The chain couples TRBV7-2 to TRBJ1-5, with D perhaps matching TRBD1 (5 bases). CDR1 is SGHTA and CDR2 is FQGNSA in the germline V gene. The CDR3 extends over 15 amino acids. V was trimmed by 5 bases and J by 4 bases, leaving 15 bases between them. CDR3 sequence: CASSPQWGVNQPQHF. The CDR3 DNA follows: TGTGCCAGCAGCCCCCAGTGGGGGGTAAATCAGCCCCAGCATTTT.

The V call is TRBV29-1, the J call TRBJ1-2; D not resolved. V gave up 3 bases and J gave up 6 bases, with 14 bases separating them. Germline lookup yields CDR1 SQVTM and CDR2 ANQGSEA. The CDR3 contains 13 residues. CDR3 in amino acids: CSVDREWAHGYTF. CDR3 in DNA: TGCAGCGTTGATCGCGAGTGGGCCCATGGCTACACCTTC.